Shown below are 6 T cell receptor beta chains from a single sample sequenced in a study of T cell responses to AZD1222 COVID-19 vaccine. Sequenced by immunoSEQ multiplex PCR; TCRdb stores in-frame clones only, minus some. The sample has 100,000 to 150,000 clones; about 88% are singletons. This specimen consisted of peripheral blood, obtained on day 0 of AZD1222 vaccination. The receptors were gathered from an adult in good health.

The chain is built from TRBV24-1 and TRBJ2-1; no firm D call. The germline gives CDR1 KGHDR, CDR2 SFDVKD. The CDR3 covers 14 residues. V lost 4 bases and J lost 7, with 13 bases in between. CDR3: CATSDQRKQNEQFF. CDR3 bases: TGTGCCACCAGTGACCAACGAAAGCAGAATGAGCAGTTCTTC.

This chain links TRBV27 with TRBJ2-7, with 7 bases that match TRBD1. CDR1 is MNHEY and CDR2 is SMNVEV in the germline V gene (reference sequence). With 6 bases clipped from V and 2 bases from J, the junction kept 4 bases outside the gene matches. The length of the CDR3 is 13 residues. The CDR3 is CASSRGTAYEQYF. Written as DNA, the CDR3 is TGTGCCAGCAGCCGAGGGACAGCCTACGAGCAGTACTTC.

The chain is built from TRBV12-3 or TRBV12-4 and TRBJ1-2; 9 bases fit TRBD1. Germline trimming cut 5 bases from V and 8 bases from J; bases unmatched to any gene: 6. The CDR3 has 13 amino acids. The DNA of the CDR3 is TGTGCCAGCAGTCTGGACAGGGGCTGGGGCTACACCTTC. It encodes CASSLDRGWGYTF.

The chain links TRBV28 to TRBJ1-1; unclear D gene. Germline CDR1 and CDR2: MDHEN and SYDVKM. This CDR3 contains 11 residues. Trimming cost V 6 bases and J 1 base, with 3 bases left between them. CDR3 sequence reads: CASRRNTEAFF. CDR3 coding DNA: TGTGCCAGCAGACGGAACACTGAAGCTTTCTTT. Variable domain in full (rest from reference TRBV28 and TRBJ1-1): DVKVTQSSRYLVKRTGEKVFLECVQDMDHENMFWYRQDPGLGLRLIYFSYDVKMKEKGDIPEGYSVSREKKERFSLILESASTNQTSMYLCASRRNTEAFFGQGTRLTVV.

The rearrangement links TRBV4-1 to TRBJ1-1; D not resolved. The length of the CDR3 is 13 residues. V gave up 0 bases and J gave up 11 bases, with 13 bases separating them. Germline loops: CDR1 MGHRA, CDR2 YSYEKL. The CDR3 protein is CASSQDGRQRAFF. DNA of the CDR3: TGCGCCAGCAGCCAAGATGGGAGGCAACGGGCTTTCTTT.

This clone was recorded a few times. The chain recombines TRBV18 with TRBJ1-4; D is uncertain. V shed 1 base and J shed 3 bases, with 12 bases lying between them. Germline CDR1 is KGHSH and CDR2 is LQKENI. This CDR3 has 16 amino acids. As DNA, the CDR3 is TGTGCCAGCTCACCACGTAGCGGGCTCGCTAATGAAAAACTGTTTTTT. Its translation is CASSPRSGLANEKLFF.